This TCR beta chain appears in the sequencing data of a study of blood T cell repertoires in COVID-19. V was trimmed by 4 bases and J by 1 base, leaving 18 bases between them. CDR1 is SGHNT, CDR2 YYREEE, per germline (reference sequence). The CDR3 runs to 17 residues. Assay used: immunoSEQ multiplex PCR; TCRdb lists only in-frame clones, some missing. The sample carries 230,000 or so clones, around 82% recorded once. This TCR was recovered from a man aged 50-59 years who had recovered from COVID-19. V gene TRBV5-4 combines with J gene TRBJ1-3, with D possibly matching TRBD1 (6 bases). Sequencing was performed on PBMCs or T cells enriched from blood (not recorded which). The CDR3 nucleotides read TGTGCCAGCAGCGCCAGATGGGGGGGGCTGTCTGGAAACACCATATATTTT. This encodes CASSARWGGLSGNTIYF. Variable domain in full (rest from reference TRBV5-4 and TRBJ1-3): ETGVTQSPTHLIKTRGQQVTLRCSSQSGHNTVSWYQQALGQGPQFIFQYYREEENGRGNFPPRFSGLQFPNYSSELNVNALELDDSALYLCASSARWGGLSGNTIYFGEGSWLTVV.